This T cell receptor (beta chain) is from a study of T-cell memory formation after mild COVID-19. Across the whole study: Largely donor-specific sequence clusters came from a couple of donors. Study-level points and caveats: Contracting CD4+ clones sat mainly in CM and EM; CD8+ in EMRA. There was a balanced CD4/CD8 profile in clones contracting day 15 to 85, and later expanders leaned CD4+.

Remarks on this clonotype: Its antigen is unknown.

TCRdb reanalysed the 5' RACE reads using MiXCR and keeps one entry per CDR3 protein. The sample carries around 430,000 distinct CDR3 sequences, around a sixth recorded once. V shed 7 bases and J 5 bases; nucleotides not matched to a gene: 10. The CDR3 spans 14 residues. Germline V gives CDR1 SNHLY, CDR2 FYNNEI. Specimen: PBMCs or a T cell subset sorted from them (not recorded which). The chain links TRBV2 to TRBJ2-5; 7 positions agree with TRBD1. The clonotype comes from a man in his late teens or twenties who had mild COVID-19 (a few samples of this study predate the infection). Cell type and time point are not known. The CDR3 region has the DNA TGTGCCAGCAACCCCAGACAGGGTGGGGAGACCCAGTACTTC. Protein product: CASNPRQGGETQYF.